What follows are 28 T cell receptor beta chains derived from one specimen sequenced in a study of cytomegalovirus exposure and HLA in healthy donors. The primer mix had 60 Vbeta and 13 Jbeta primers. Assay used: immunoSEQ multiplex PCR; TCRdb lists only in-frame clones, some missing. The table records about 170,000 clones, about 82% of them present only once. Specimen: PBMCs. Every receptor here comes from a male donor in good health and CMV-seronegative.

This chain joins TRBV6-1 and TRBJ1-2; 9 bases fit TRBD1. The V gene's germline CDR1 is MNHNS and CDR2 SASEGT. This CDR3 has 15 residues. The trim removed 7 bases at V and 6 bases at J, leaving 12 bases unmatched. The DNA of the CDR3 is TGTGCCAGCACCACCGGAGGGACAGGGTCCAATGGCTACACCTTC. Its protein product is CASTTGGTGSNGYTF.

The chain uses TRBV7-9 and TRBJ1-4, with TRBD1 matching over 8 bases. Trimming cost V 6 bases and J 7 bases; bases outside gene matches: 7. Germline loops: CDR1 SEHNR, CDR2 FQNEAQ (reference sequence). The CDR3 is made up of 14 amino acids. The DNA for the CDR3 is TGTGCCAGCAGTTCCGGGACAGGTGGTGAAAAACTGTTTTTT. Translation gives CASSSGTGGEKLFF. The variable domain in full, completed from reference TRBV7-9 and TRBJ1-4, reads DTGVSQNPRHKITKRGQNVTFRCDPISEHNRLYWYRQTLGQGPEFLTYFQNEAQLEKSRLLSDRFSAERPKGSFSTLEIQRTEQGDSAMYLCASSSGTGGEKLFFGSGTQLSVL.

The chain carries TRBV14 and TRBJ2-5; the match to TRBD2 covers 9 bases. J gave up 5 bases and V 4 bases, and 11 bases lay outside the gene matches. CDR3 length: 16 amino acids. The germline gives CDR1 SGHDN, CDR2 FVKESK. CDR3 DNA sequence: TGTGCCAGCAGCCTGACCGTTGTAGCGGGAGTGGAGACCCAGTACTTC. Protein sequence: CASSLTVVAGVETQYF.

V is TRBV5-4 and J is TRBJ2-1; the D gene is possibly TRBD2 (6 bases). With 4 bases removed from V and 4 bases from J, the gap between germline ends came to 18 bases. CDR1 SGHNT and CDR2 YYREEE come from the germline V gene (reference sequence). The CDR3 has 16 residues. The CDR3 loop reads CASSRNPPGAYNEQFF. CDR3 in DNA: TGTGCCAGCAGCCGAAACCCACCGGGAGCTTACAATGAGCAGTTCTTC. Complete variable domain (other parts from reference TRBV5-4 and TRBJ2-1): ETGVTQSPTHLIKTRGQQVTLRCSSQSGHNTVSWYQQALGQGPQFIFQYYREEENGRGNFPPRFSGLQFPNYSSELNVNALELDDSALYLCASSRNPPGAYNEQFFGPGTRLTVL.

The chain has TRBV27 and TRBJ1-5; a weak D match, TRBD1 (5 bases). Trimming took off 6 bases at V and 4 bases at J, with 10 bases between the two ends. This CDR3 is built from 13 residues. Germline assignment: CDR1 MNHEY and CDR2 SMNVEV (reference sequence). CDR3 DNA sequence: TGTGCCAGCAGCCCTCAGGGAAATCAGCCCCAGCATTTT. It encodes CASSPQGNQPQHF.

This chain uses TRBV19 with TRBJ2-7; D is undetermined. Trimming removed 4 bases at V and 7 bases at J, with 14 bases between. CDR1 and CDR2 from the germline V gene are LNHDA and SQIVND (reference sequence). The CDR3 runs to 13 residues. CDR3 in amino acids: CASSRTDFGEQYF. CDR3 DNA: TGTGCCAGTAGTAGAACCGACTTTGGAGAGCAGTACTTC.

The sample holds one count of this clone. V is TRBV28 and J is TRBJ1-6, with D hard to call. V lost 1 base, J lost 5 bases, and 9 bases lay in between. The CDR3 has 15 residues. Germline CDR1 reads MDHEN; CDR2 reads SYDVKM. In nucleotides, the CDR3 is TGTGCCAGCAGTTTATCTGCAGGCGATAATTCACCCCTCCACTTT. It yields the protein CASSLSAGDNSPLHF.

The V and J genes are TRBV9 and TRBJ2-1; 8 bases align to TRBD2. The CDR3 is 15 residues long. Germline CDR1 is SGDLS and CDR2 is YYNGEE. With 3 bases clipped from V and 3 bases from J, the junction kept 5 bases outside the gene matches. CDR3 sequence (DNA): TGTGCCAGCAGCGCCCGACTAGCGAACTACAATGAGCAGTTCTTC. Its protein is CASSARLANYNEQFF.

The chain combines TRBV7-7 with TRBJ2-3, with 11 bases fitting TRBD2. CDR1 and CDR2 (germline): SSHAT, FNYEAQ (reference sequence). The V gene end was trimmed by 5 bases and the J gene end by 0 bases; junction bases not matched to a gene: 10. This CDR3 is built from 18 residues. CDR3: CASSPRSSGGPSTDTQYF. CDR3 bases: TGTGCCAGCAGCCCGAGGTCTAGCGGGGGGCCTAGCACAGATACGCAGTATTTT.

This clone was observed a handful of times. The V and J genes are TRBV6-1 and TRBJ2-3; 7 bases are shared with TRBD1. V dropped 6 bases and J dropped 0; count of bases not matched to a gene: 3. CDR3 size: 14 residues. The V gene's germline CDR1 is MNHNS and CDR2 SASEGT. CDR3 loop: CASRGTASTDTQYF. Here the CDR3 DNA reads TGTGCCAGCAGGGGGACAGCTAGCACAGATACGCAGTATTTT.

V gene TRBV6-1 combines with J gene TRBJ2-5; the match to TRBD1 covers 10 bases. The ends lost 6 bases at V and 14 bases at J; junction bases unmatched: 9. CDR3 size: 12 residues. Germline loops: CDR1 MNHNS, CDR2 SASEGT. CDR3 DNA sequence: TGTGCCAGCAGCTGGGACAGGGGAGAAGCATACTTC. It translates to CASSWDRGEAYF.

The V gene is TRBV4-3, the J gene TRBJ2-2; D might be TRBD1 (5 bases). Trimming stripped 2 bases from V and 6 bases from J, with 10 bases between. CDR1 is LGHNA, CDR2 YSLEER, per germline. The CDR3 is 14 amino acids. As DNA, the CDR3 is TGCGCCAGCAGCCAACGGTCAGGGTCCGGGGAGCTGTTTTTT. It specifies CASSQRSGSGELFF.

The gene calls are TRBV11-2 and TRBJ2-7; D may be TRBD2 (6 bases). V lost 1 base and J lost 4, with 17 bases in between. This CDR3 has 16 residues. Germline CDR1 reads SGHAT; CDR2 reads FQNNGV. The CDR3 bases are TGTGCCAGCAGCTTAGTTCTGACAGCGGGCGGTTACGAGCAGTACTTC. Translated, it gives CASSLVLTAGGYEQYF.

The V call is TRBV15, the J call TRBJ2-7; TRBD2 agrees at 11 bases. This CDR3 has 16 amino acids. Trimming at V came to 4 bases and at J to 3 bases, leaving 8 bases not matched to a gene. The germline CDR1 and CDR2 sequences are LNHNV and YYDKDF (reference sequence). DNA for the CDR3: TGTGCCACCAGCATTACCCCGGGACTAGCGGACTACGAGCAGTACTTC. Amino acid sequence: CATSITPGLADYEQYF.

This rearrangement joins TRBV4-3 to TRBJ1-2; a possible D gene is TRBD1 (5 bases). Between the trimmed V and J ends, which lost 0 bases and 2 bases, there was a span of 7 bases. CDR1 is LGHNA, CDR2 YSLEER, per germline. The CDR3 is 14 residues long. CDR3 residues: CASSQDNRNYGYTF. The CDR3 coding sequence is TGCGCCAGCAGCCAAGATAACAGGAACTATGGCTACACCTTC.

This chain joins TRBV30 and TRBJ1-2, with TRBD1 matching 7 bases. CDR1 is GTSNPN and CDR2 is SVGIG in the germline V gene (reference sequence). This CDR3 is 16 amino acids long. Trimming at V came to 2 bases and at J to 4 bases, leaving 13 bases not matched to a gene. The CDR3 region has the DNA TGTGCCTGGAGTCGGCTGCGGGACAGCCCAGGCTATGGCTACACCTTC. The encoded protein is CAWSRLRDSPGYGYTF.

The chain recombines TRBV5-1 with TRBJ2-7; a weak D match, TRBD1 (5 bases). This CDR3 spans 14 amino acids. Looked up from germline, CDR1 is SGHRS and CDR2 is YFSETQ. Deletions cut 0 bases from V and 3 bases from J, with 10 bases between. Here the CDR3 reads CASSLAGIDYEQYF. CDR3 DNA sequence: TGCGCCAGCAGCTTGGCAGGGATAGACTACGAGCAGTACTTC.

The genes are TRBV6-6 and TRBJ1-1; possibly TRBD1 for D (5 bases). Germline V gene data show CDR1 as MNHNY and CDR2 as SVGAGI (reference sequence). The CDR3 is 15 amino acids. V gave up 2 bases and J gave up 5 bases, with 15 bases separating them. The CDR3 DNA reads TGTGCCAGCAGTTACGGGGCAGCTGTGGGGACTGAAGCTTTCTTT. Its protein product is CASSYGAAVGTEAFF.

In its sample, this clone was seen a few times. V gene TRBV29-1 combines with J gene TRBJ1-4; the D is unclear. The CDR3 has 14 amino acids. V gave up 4 bases and J gave up 3 bases, with 12 bases separating them. Germline lookup yields CDR1 SQVTM and CDR2 ANQGSEA. The DNA of the CDR3 is TGCAGCGTTGTAGTTGAGGATCCTAATGAAAAACTGTTTTTT. Its translation is CSVVVEDPNEKLFF.

This chain connects TRBV5-6 to TRBJ2-7; TRBD1 might be the D (5 bases). The V end was cut by 0 bases, the J end by 1 base, with 11 bases between. The CDR3 contains 15 residues. Germline V lookup: CDR1 SGHDT, CDR2 YYEEEE. CDR3 region: CASSLVGAQSYEQYF. The CDR3 DNA reads TGTGCCAGCAGCTTGGTTGGGGCTCAGTCCTACGAGCAGTACTTC.

The chain carries TRBV14 and TRBJ2-7; D unresolved. The CDR3 is 12 amino acids. Deletions cut 0 bases from V and 6 bases from J, with 6 bases between. In germline, CDR1 is SGHDN, CDR2 FVKESK. DNA for the CDR3: TGTGCCAGCAGCCAAGAGGTCGGCGAGCAGTACTTC. It encodes CASSQEVGEQYF.

This chain links TRBV5-1 with TRBJ1-5; 8 bases are a match to TRBD1. Germline trimming cut 0 bases from V and 4 bases from J; bases unmatched to any gene: 6. This CDR3 is built from 16 residues. Germline V lookup: CDR1 SGHRS, CDR2 YFSETQ. The CDR3 region is CASSLAPRGRNQPQHF. CDR3 coding DNA: TGCGCCAGCAGCTTGGCCCCCAGGGGGCGAAATCAGCCCCAGCATTTT.

This chain links TRBV29-1 with TRBJ2-3; TRBD2 agrees at 10 bases. Germline CDR1 SQVTM, CDR2 ANQGSEA. V shed 6 bases, J shed 5 bases, and the junction held 5 bases outside the gene matches. The CDR3 is 13 residues long. The CDR3 sequence: CSVSGRALDTQYF. CDR3 nucleotides: TGCAGCGTCAGCGGGAGGGCCTTAGATACGCAGTATTTT.

A remark on this clone: The same CDR3 can be traced to other DNA sequences in this sample. The chain links TRBV7-2 to TRBJ2-3, with D unclear. CDR1 SGHTA and CDR2 FQGNSA come from the germline V gene. This CDR3 contains 13 residues. The ends were cut back, 4 bases at V and 2 bases at J, with 7 bases in the middle. The CDR3: CASSSPHTDTQYF. CDR3 nucleotides: TGTGCCAGCAGCTCCCCCCACACAGATACGCAGTATTTT.

The V call is TRBV28, the J call TRBJ1-2; the match to TRBD1 covers 9 bases. Trimming took 1 base from V and 5 from J; bases not matched to a gene: 11. The CDR3 covers 17 residues. Germline V gene lookup returns CDR1 MDHEN and CDR2 SYDVKM. CDR3 sequence: CASSLSAMDRGRYGYTF. DNA of the CDR3: TGTGCCAGCAGTTTATCCGCCATGGACAGGGGACGGTATGGCTACACCTTC.

This rearrangement joins TRBV29-1 to TRBJ2-1; no clear D gene. CDR1 is SQVTM, CDR2 ANQGSEA, per germline. This CDR3 contains 14 residues. Trimming removed 3 bases from V and 2 bases from J, with 11 bases in between. CDR3 protein: CSVEVASTYNEQFF. For the CDR3, the DNA is TGCAGCGTTGAGGTCGCTTCTACCTACAATGAGCAGTTCTTC.

This sequence joins TRBV7-8 and TRBJ2-3, with TRBD1 as a possible D gene (6 bases). This CDR3 spans 17 amino acids. V shed 2 bases and J shed 2 bases, with 17 bases lying between them. Germline CDR1 is SGHVS and CDR2 is FQNEAQ. CDR3 DNA: TGTGCCAGCAGCTTAAACCCCCGGACAGACCTCACAGATACGCAGTATTTT. Encoded protein: CASSLNPRTDLTDTQYF.

The rearrangement uses TRBV13 and TRBJ1-1; TRBD1 matches 7 bases. The V gene end was trimmed by 2 bases and the J gene end by 2 bases; junction bases not matched to a gene: 2. The CDR3 has 14 amino acids. Germline lookup yields CDR1 PRHDT and CDR2 FYEKMQ (reference sequence). The CDR3 loop is CASSLRTGNTEAFF. The CDR3 DNA follows: TGTGCCAGCAGCTTACGGACAGGCAACACTGAAGCTTTCTTT.